The clone carrying this T cell receptor beta chain was seen a handful of times. No antigen is known for it. The investigators reverse transcribed all of the isolated RNA, so they sequenced expressed TCRB transcripts. Assay: immunoSEQ multiplex PCR; the TCRdb copy retains only in-frame clones and omits some. The table shows some 230,000 clones, with more than 9% occurring only once. CDR3 length: 16 residues. Germline values: CDR1 SGHTA, CDR2 FQGTGA. The germline V and J ends were trimmed by 2 bases and 5 bases, with 16 bases remaining between them. The record originates from a study of beta chain features in type 1 diabetes. Study observations and caveats: In all four CD4+ subsets, TCRB CDR3 length was significantly, moderately reduced in type 1 diabetes.

The chain combines TRBV7-3 with TRBJ2-1; possibly TRBD2 for D (7 bases). The sample consisted of naive CD4+ T cells from blood. The clonotype originates from a woman aged 18-35 years in good health. CDR3 nucleotide sequence: TGTGCCAGCAGCTTAGGGGGGGCAGGGAAGGACAATGAGCAGTTCTTC. Translated, it gives CASSLGGAGKDNEQFF.